The next 15 T cell receptor beta chains were all read from a single sample in a study of neurological immune-mediated disorders. Using its own MiXCR run on the 5' RACE reads, TCRdb lists one record per CDR3 protein. The profile shows some 60,000 distinct CDR3 sequences, around 10% of them singletons. Described time point: longitudinal time-point 2. The specimen sequenced was PBMCs. The receptors come from a man aged 25-45 years in good health.

This clonotype appeared many times. This rearrangement joins TRBV12-3 or TRBV12-4 to TRBJ2-3, with TRBD1 matching over 7 bases. This CDR3 has 14 residues. The V and J ends lost 4 bases and 4 bases, in that order; junction bases with no gene match: 5. The DNA for the CDR3 is TGTGCCAGCAGTTCGACAGGGTTTGCAGATACGCAGTATTTT. As protein: CASSSTGFADTQYF.

Regarding this clonotype: This CDR3 fails to terminate in the conserved phenylalanine or tryptophan, so it likely reflects a read error. The rearrangement links TRBV6-4 to TRBJ1-4; D possibly corresponds to TRBD1 (6 bases). The CDR3 loop spans 13 amino acids. Trimming removed 4 bases from V and 10 bases from J, with 13 bases in between. Germline CDR1 reads MRHNA; CDR2 reads SNTAGT. CDR3: CASSGDWGRKLFY. As DNA, the CDR3 is TGTGCCAGCAGTGGAGACTGGGGGCGAAAACTGTTTTAT.

At least ten counts were recorded for this clonotype. The gene calls are TRBV5-1 and TRBJ2-5; 7 bases line up with TRBD2. Unmatched junction bases numbered 3, after V lost 0 bases and J lost 1 base. The CDR3 totals 15 residues. CDR1 and CDR2 (germline): SGHRS, YFSETQ. The CDR3 here is CASSLGSGVQETQYF. The DNA for the CDR3 is TGCGCCAGCAGCTTGGGGAGCGGGGTCCAAGAGACCCAGTACTTC.

In its sample, this clonotype was seen many times. This chain's CDR3 is CASSLNSQETQYF. CDR3 nucleotides: TGTGCCAGCAGCTTAAACTCCCAAGAGACCCAGTACTTC. The chain is built from TRBV7-3 and TRBJ2-5; D is unclear. CDR1 is SGHTA and CDR2 is FQGTGA in the germline V gene. This CDR3 has 13 residues. Deletions cut 1 base from V and 1 base from J, with 4 bases between.

This clonotype was counted many times. This sequence joins TRBV3-1 and TRBJ2-2; no definite D call. The CDR3 runs to 14 residues. The V gene lost 2 bases and the J gene lost 2 bases, with 6 bases spanning the gap. In germline, CDR1 is LGHDT, CDR2 YNNKEL (reference sequence). This CDR3 is CASSQPPNTGELFF. As DNA, the CDR3 is TGTGCCAGCAGCCAACCGCCTAACACCGGGGAGCTGTTTTTT.

This clonotype was counted many times. This rearrangement joins TRBV5-5 to TRBJ1-5, with D tentatively TRBD1 (5 bases). The germline gives CDR1 SGHKS, CDR2 YYEKEE (reference sequence). CDR3 length: 15 amino acids. Trimming pared 2 bases from V and 6 bases from J, leaving 15 bases between. CDR3 DNA: TGTGCCAGCAGCTTCAGCAGGGCGGTTGTTCAGCCCCAGCATTTT. Amino acids: CASSFSRAVVQPQHF.

This clonotype was detected ten times or more. Here the CDR3 DNA reads TGTGCCAGCAGCCGTCAGACAGGGGGGAACTACGAGCAGTACTTC. Its translation: CASSRQTGGNYEQYF. The rearrangement uses TRBV6-6 and TRBJ2-7, with 9 bases matching TRBD1. The CDR3 is 15 amino acids. The germline gives CDR1 MNHNY, CDR2 SVGAGI (reference sequence). The V segment lost 6 bases and the J segment 3 bases; nucleotides outside the gene matches: 9.

The table lists this clonotype with many counts. This chain uses TRBV18 with TRBJ2-7; TRBD2 aligns across 9 bases. V lost 3 bases and J lost 2; bases outside the gene matches: 5. The CDR3 totals 15 residues. Germline values: CDR1 KGHSH, CDR2 LQKENI. This chain's CDR3 is CASSPGSGRTYEQYF. The CDR3 DNA follows: TGTGCCAGCTCACCGGGTAGCGGGAGAACCTACGAGCAGTACTTC.

With regard to this clonotype: Germline is not matched at one junction end, which may reflect a read error. This chain links TRBV7-9 with TRBJ2-5; 10 bases line up with TRBD1. Per the germline V gene, CDR1 is SEHNR and CDR2 is FQNEAQ (reference sequence). The CDR3 is made up of 15 amino acids. CDR3 amino acids: CASSLGDRGSETHYF. DNA for the CDR3: TGTGCCAGCAGCTTAGGGGACAGGGGATCAGAGACCCATTATTTC.

This clonotype came up many times. This chain uses TRBV5-1 with TRBJ2-1, with TRBD2 matching over 9 bases. The CDR3 contains 15 residues. The V gene's germline CDR1 is SGHRS and CDR2 YFSETQ. V lost 2 bases and J lost 5; bases outside the gene matches: 5. The CDR3 DNA follows: TGCGCCAGCAGCTTAAGACTAGCGGAAAACAATGAGCAGTTCTTC. It specifies CASSLRLAENNEQFF.

V usage is TRBV6-6 and J usage is TRBJ2-2, with 8 nucleotides matching TRBD2. CDR1 and CDR2 (germline): MNHNY, SVGAGI (reference sequence). This CDR3 spans 14 amino acids. J was trimmed by 7 bases and V by 4 bases; bases with no gene match: 5. CDR3 sequence reads: CASSFITSGGELFF. The CDR3 DNA is TGTGCCAGCAGTTTCATCACTAGCGGCGGGGAGCTGTTTTTT.

This clonotype appeared many times. This chain uses TRBV5-1 with TRBJ2-7; D perhaps matches TRBD2 (6 bases). The CDR3 loop spans 13 amino acids. V was trimmed by 5 bases and J by 3 bases, leaving 12 bases between them. Germline V gene sequence: CDR1 SGHRS, CDR2 YFSETQ. Written as DNA, the CDR3 is TGCGCCAGCAGTGGGGACTGGAACTACGAGCAGTACTTC. This codes for CASSGDWNYEQYF.

The rearrangement links TRBV7-9 to TRBJ1-1, with D uncertain. Trimming took 1 base from V and 7 from J, leaving 10 bases between them. Looked up from germline, CDR1 is SEHNR and CDR2 is FQNEAQ (reference sequence). There are 13 residues in the CDR3. The CDR3 spells CASSLDIGSEAFF. CDR3 nucleotides: TGTGCCAGCAGCTTAGATATTGGGAGTGAAGCTTTCTTT.

This clonotype was detected ten times or more. The rearrangement uses TRBV14 and TRBJ2-1, with 10 bases aligning to TRBD2. Germline CDR1 SGHDN, CDR2 FVKESK. The CDR3 runs 16 residues. After removal of 0 bases from V and 9 bases from J, the junction contained 8 bases not matched to a gene. The CDR3 coding sequence is TGTGCCAGCAGCCAAGATTTAGTAGCGGGAGGAGGTGAGCAGTTCTTC. Its translation is CASSQDLVAGGGEQFF.

This clonotype was seen at least ten times. The J gene is TRBJ2-2, the V gene TRBV27; D assignment may be TRBD1 or TRBD2 (5 bases each). The CDR3 spans 15 residues. V was clipped by 6 bases and J by 2 bases, with 13 bases between them. CDR1 is MNHEY and CDR2 is SMNVEV in the germline V gene (reference sequence). CDR3 amino acids: CASSPRGANTGELFF. The CDR3 DNA is TGTGCCAGCAGCCCACGAGGGGCAAACACCGGGGAGCTGTTTTTT.